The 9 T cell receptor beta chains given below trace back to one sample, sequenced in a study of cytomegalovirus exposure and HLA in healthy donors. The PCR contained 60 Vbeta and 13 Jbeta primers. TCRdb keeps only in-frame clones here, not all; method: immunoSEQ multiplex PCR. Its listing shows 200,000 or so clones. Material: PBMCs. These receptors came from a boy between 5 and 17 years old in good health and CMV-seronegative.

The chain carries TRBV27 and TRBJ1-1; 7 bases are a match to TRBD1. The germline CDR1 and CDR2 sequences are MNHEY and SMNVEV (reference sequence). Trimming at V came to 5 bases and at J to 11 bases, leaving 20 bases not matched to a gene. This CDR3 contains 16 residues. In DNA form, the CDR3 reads TGTGCCAGCAGTCCAAACCGGGGACTCGGACAGGAAGATGCTTTCTTT. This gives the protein CASSPNRGLGQEDAFF.

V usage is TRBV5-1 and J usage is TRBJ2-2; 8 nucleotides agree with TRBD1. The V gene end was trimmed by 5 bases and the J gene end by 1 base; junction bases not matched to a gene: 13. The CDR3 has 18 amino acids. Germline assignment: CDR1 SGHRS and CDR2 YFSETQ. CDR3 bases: TGCGCCAGCAGATGGGGTCGCCGGGACAGGCTGAACACCGGGGAGCTGTTTTTT. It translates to CASRWGRRDRLNTGELFF.

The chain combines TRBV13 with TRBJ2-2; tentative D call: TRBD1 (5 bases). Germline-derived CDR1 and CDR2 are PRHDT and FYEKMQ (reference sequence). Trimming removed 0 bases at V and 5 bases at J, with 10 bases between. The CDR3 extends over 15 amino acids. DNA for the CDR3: TGTGCCAGCAGCTTAGGGGGGCTTGGAACCGGGGAGCTGTTTTTT. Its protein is CASSLGGLGTGELFF.

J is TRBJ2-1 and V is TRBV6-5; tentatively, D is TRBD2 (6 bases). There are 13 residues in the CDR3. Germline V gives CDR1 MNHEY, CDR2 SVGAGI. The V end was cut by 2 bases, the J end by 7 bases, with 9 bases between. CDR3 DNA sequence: TGTGCCAGCAGTTACGCGGGGAGGAATGAGCAGTTCTTC. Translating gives CASSYAGRNEQFF.

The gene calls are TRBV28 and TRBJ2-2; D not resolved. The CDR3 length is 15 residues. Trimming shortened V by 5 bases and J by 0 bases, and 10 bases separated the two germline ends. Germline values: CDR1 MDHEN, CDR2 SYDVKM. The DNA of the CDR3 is TGTGCCAGCAGTCGCGTGGGCTCGAACACCGGGGAGCTGTTTTTT. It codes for CASSRVGSNTGELFF.

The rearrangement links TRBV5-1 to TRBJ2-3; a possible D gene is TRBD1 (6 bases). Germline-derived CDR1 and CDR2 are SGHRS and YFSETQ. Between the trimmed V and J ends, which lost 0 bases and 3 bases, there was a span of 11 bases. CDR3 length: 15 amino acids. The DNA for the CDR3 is TGCGCCAGCAGCTTGGACAGGGCAATTACAGATACGCAGTATTTT. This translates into CASSLDRAITDTQYF.

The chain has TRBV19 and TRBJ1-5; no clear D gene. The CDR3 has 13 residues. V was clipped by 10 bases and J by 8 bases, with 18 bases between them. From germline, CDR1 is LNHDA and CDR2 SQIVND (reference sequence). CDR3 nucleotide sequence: TGTGCCATCGGGAGACGTCCCCGCGAGCCCCAGCATTTT. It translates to CAIGRRPREPQHF.

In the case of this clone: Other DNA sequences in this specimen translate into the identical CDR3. CDR3 sequence (DNA): TGTGCCATCAGTGAGTCGGGGGGAGAGCAGTACTTC. Translating gives CAISESGGEQYF. The chain combines TRBV10-3 with TRBJ2-7; maybe TRBD2 (6 bases). The ends were cut back, 0 bases at V and 7 bases at J, with 7 bases in the middle. Germline CDR1 is ENHRY and CDR2 is SYGVKD. There are 12 residues in the CDR3.

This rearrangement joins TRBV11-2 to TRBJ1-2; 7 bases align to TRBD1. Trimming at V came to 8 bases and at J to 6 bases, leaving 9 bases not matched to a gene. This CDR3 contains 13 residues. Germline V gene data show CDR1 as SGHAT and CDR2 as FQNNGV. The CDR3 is CASGAGTVHGYTF. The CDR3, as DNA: TGTGCCAGCGGGGCAGGGACAGTTCATGGCTACACCTTC.